The rows below give T cell receptor beta chains drawn from one sample of a study of shared clonotypes between healthy human individuals. The assay was immunoSEQ multiplex PCR, and TCRdb's table has in-frame clones only and misses some. The sample records hundreds of thousands of clones, 85% to 95% being singletons. Sequencing was done on a sample of naive CD8+ T cells sorted from blood. Receptor source: a woman in her thirties in good health. Both conserved end residues are part of each CDR3. A D gene is named only where the DNA matches it firmly. Some rows mark clone size as missing; the rest say once, few, many or name a class of expanded clone.

d_call	clone_size	v_call	j_call	cdr3_aa	cdr3_nt
TRBD1	NA	TRBV27	TRBJ1-1	CASSWTGVSEAFF	TGTGCCAGCAGTTGGACAGGGGTCTCTGAAGCTTTCTTT
TRBD2	NA	TRBV19	TRBJ2-7	CASSQVELAGYSYEQYF	TGTGCCAGTAGTCAGGTGGAACTAGCGGGCTACTCCTACGAGCAGTACTTC
NA	NA	TRBV19	TRBJ2-5	CASSTSTARREEEETQYF	TGTGCCAGTAGCACCTCCACAGCGAGGCGGGAAGAAGAAGAGACCCAGTACTTC
NA	NA	TRBV4-1	TRBJ2-7	CASSQGRGAPYEQYF	TGCGCCAGCAGCCAAGGACGCGGGGCCCCCTACGAGCAGTACTTC
NA	once	TRBV13	TRBJ2-7	CASSLTGYEQYF	TGTGCCAGCAGCCTTACAGGGTACGAGCAGTACTTC
NA	NA	TRBV30	TRBJ1-5	CAWSVSRGGQPQHF	TGTGCCTGGAGTGTATCCAGGGGCGGACAGCCCCAGCATTTT
NA	NA	TRBV6-1	TRBJ1-1	CASSEGILGLNTEAFF	TGTGCCAGCAGTGAAGGGATTTTGGGTCTGAACACTGAAGCTTTCTTT
TRBD2	NA	TRBV29-1	TRBJ2-7	CSVEDKEAGEIHEQYF	TGCAGCGTTGAAGATAAGGAAGCGGGAGAGATCCACGAGCAGTACTTC
TRBD2	NA	TRBV7-2	TRBJ2-1	CASSLSGGYSYNEQFF	TGTGCCAGCAGCCTCTCGGGGGGTTACTCCTACAATGAGCAGTTCTTC
NA	NA	TRBV27	TRBJ2-7	CASSPLGGDIPYEQYF	TGTGCCAGCAGCCCTTTGGGAGGAGACATCCCCTACGAGCAGTACTTC
NA	NA	TRBV7-2	TRBJ2-1	CASSLLGSYNEQFF	TGTGCCAGCAGCTTATTAGGGTCCTACAATGAGCAGTTCTTC
NA	NA	TRBV14	TRBJ2-3	CASSQASTDTQYF	TGTGCCAGCAGCCAAGCCAGTACAGATACGCAGTATTTT
TRBD1	once	TRBV28	TRBJ1-5	CASRPGQLYSNQPQHF	TGTGCCAGCAGACCGGGACAGCTTTATAGCAATCAGCCCCAGCATTTT
NA	NA	TRBV18	TRBJ1-1	CASSPPPGRPHEAFF	TGTGCCAGCTCACCACCACCGGGACGTCCCCATGAAGCTTTCTTT
TRBD2	NA	TRBV28	TRBJ2-7	CASSLWTSGSSYEQYF	TGTGCCAGCAGTTTATGGACTAGCGGGAGCTCCTACGAGCAGTACTTC
TRBD1	NA	TRBV6-1	TRBJ1-5	CASSDVTGPSQPQHF	TGTGCCAGCAGTGACGTGACAGGGCCCAGTCAGCCCCAGCATTTT
TRBD2	few	TRBV28	TRBJ2-7	CASSLRTSSSYEQYF	TGTGCCAGCAGTTTAAGGACTAGCAGTTCCTACGAGCAGTACTTC
TRBD1	NA	TRBV7-9	TRBJ2-1	CASGTGDVHEQFF	TGTGCCAGCGGGACAGGGGATGTACATGAGCAGTTCTTC
NA	NA	TRBV4-1	TRBJ1-1	CASSQDTGLNTEAFF	TGCGCCAGCAGCCAGGACACAGGATTGAACACTGAAGCTTTCTTT
TRBD1	NA	TRBV27	TRBJ2-7	CASSFGTGLSEQYF	TGTGCCAGCAGTTTCGGGACAGGGCTCAGCGAGCAGTACTTC
NA	NA	TRBV28	TRBJ2-7	CASSFGGTPSYEQYF	TGTGCCAGCAGTTTTGGGGGGACTCCATCCTACGAGCAGTACTTC
NA	NA	TRBV28	TRBJ2-1	CASSLRLLTYNEQFF	TGTGCCAGCAGTTTAAGGCTCTTGACCTACAATGAGCAGTTCTTC
NA	NA	TRBV9	TRBJ2-7	CASSGQTSYEQYF	TGTGCCAGCAGTGGACAAACCTCCTACGAGCAGTACTTC
TRBD1	NA	TRBV11-2	TRBJ2-3	CASSWGTGTTDTQYF	TGTGCCAGCAGCTGGGGGACAGGTACTACAGATACGCAGTATTTT